These T cell receptor beta chains were read from a single sample in a study of metastatic and nonmetastatic thyroid tumors. TCRdb reanalyzed the PCR reads with MiXCR. The profile shows some 83,000 clones, approximately 13% of them singletons. Sequenced input: tumor tissue. The receptor set was obtained from a female donor with papillary thyroid cancer or a benign thyroid nodule (not recorded which). Some clones in this sample may be carry-over from other donors' samples. Each CDR3 is given with its conserved first and last residue. D genes are given only for firm matches. Expanded clones are given a class, and other clones once, few, many or no size at all.

V	D	size	J	CDR3	DNA
TRBV5-1	.	.	TRBJ1-1	CASSLTGNTEAFF	TGCGCCAGCAGCTTGACCGGGAACACTGAAGCTTTCTTT
TRBV6-1	TRBD1	many	TRBJ1-3	CASSVRQGGSGNTIYF	TGTGCCAGCAGTGTCAGACAGGGCGGCTCTGGAAACACCATATATTTT
TRBV16	.	.	TRBJ2-7	CASSQSGGGSGTYEQYF	TGTGCCAGCAGCCAATCGGGTGGGGGTAGCGGTACCTACGAGCAGTACTTC
TRBV6-1	TRBD2	few	TRBJ2-7	CASSPPGLANYEQYF	TGTGCCAGCAGTCCGCCAGGACTAGCTAACTACGAGCAGTACTTC
TRBV5-1	TRBD1	many	TRBJ2-7	CASSLEGTGAYEQYF	TGCGCCAGCAGCTTGGAAGGGACAGGGGCCTACGAGCAGTACTTC
TRBV7-9	TRBD1	many	TRBJ2-1	CASSEGQGVNEQFF	TGTGCCAGCAGCGAGGGACAGGGGGTCAATGAGCAGTTCTTC
TRBV6-1	.	many	TRBJ2-2	CASSALGTVGTGELFF	TGTGCCAGCAGTGCTCTCGGGACTGTCGGCACCGGGGAGCTGTTTTTT
TRBV6-1	TRBD1	many	TRBJ2-7	CASSHRDRGAQYF	TGTGCCAGCAGCCATAGGGACAGGGGCGCGCAGTACTTC
TRBV11-1	TRBD1	many	TRBJ2-3	CASRPLDRAGNTDTQYF	TGTGCCAGCAGACCACTAGACAGGGCTGGGAACACAGATACGCAGTATTTT
TRBV7-8	.	many	TRBJ2-5	CASSLDYGETQYF	TGTGCCAGCAGCTTAGATTACGGAGAGACCCAGTACTTC
TRBV28	TRBD1	few	TRBJ1-5	CASSTGTANQPKHF	TGTGCCAGCAGCACTGGGACAGCTAATCAGCCCAAGCATTTT
TRBV11-2	TRBD2	many	TRBJ2-5	CASSQGTSGSRETQYF	TGTGCCAGCAGCCAGGGGACTAGCGGGAGTAGGGAGACCCAGTACTTC
TRBV28	TRBD2	few	TRBJ2-7	CAISFIIWLAADLNYEQYF	TGTGCCATCAGTTTTATAATTTGGCTAGCGGCAGATCTAAACTACGAGCAGTACTTC
TRBV19	TRBD1	many	TRBJ1-5	CASSKPSTGGNQPQHF	TGTGCCAGCTCCAAACCCTCGACAGGGGGGAATCAGCCCCAGCATTTT
TRBV7-3	.	many	TRBJ1-1	CASSRRRETEAFF	TGTGCCAGCAGCCGCCGGAGGGAGACTGAAGCTTTCTTT
TRBV10-3	.	few	TRBJ2-4	CAIRAEGAKNIQYF	TGTGCCATCAGAGCAGAGGGAGCAAAAAACATTCAGTACTTC
TRBV3-1	.	many	TRBJ1-2	CASSQVGSHGYTF	TGTGCCAGCAGCCAAGTGGGGAGTCATGGCTACACCTTC
TRBV6-4	TRBD1	many	TRBJ2-7	CARPGTGILEHEQYF	TGTGCCAGACCAGGGACAGGGATTTTAGAACACGAGCAGTACTTC
TRBV30	.	many	TRBJ2-1	CAWGAQSYNEQFF	TGTGCCTGGGGGGCGCAATCTTACAATGAGCAGTTCTTC
TRBV12-3/TRBV12-4	TRBD2	few	TRBJ2-7	CASIFSGRASGDQYF	TGTGCCAGCATTTTTAGCGGGAGGGCCTCGGGCGATCAGTACTTC
TRBV11-2	.	many	TRBJ1-1	CASSATGEAFF	TGTGCCAGCAGCGCTACGGGTGAAGCTTTCTTT
TRBV20-1	.	many	TRBJ2-7	CSASDHEQYF	TGCAGTGCTTCGGACCACGAGCAGTACTTC
TRBV10-3	.	.	TRBJ1-4	CAISVGGNEKLFF	TGTGCCATCAGTGTTGGGGGAAATGAAAAACTGTTTTTT
TRBV29-1	TRBD2	many	TRBJ2-7	CSVEASGRYEQYF	TGCAGCGTTGAAGCTAGCGGACGCTACGAGCAGTACTTC
TRBV6-5	.	many	TRBJ2-1	CASSPSPGGGFSNEQFF	TGTGCCAGCAGTCCCTCCCCAGGAGGAGGGTTTAGTAATGAGCAGTTCTTC
TRBV5-1	.	many	TRBJ1-3	CASRDGTGNTIYF	TGCGCCAGCAGGGACGGGACAGGAAACACCATATATTTT
TRBV11-3	.	.	TRBJ2-1	CASTPSGLPSSYNEQFF	TGTGCCAGCACCCCTTCGGGGCTCCCCAGCTCCTACAATGAGCAGTTCTTC
TRBV12-5	.	many	TRBJ1-1	CASALGNDKAFF	TGTGCTAGTGCCCTGGGGAATGATAAAGCTTTCTTT
TRBV2	.	many	TRBJ2-7	CASRWGSPYYEQYF	TGTGCCAGCAGGTGGGGGAGTCCCTACTACGAGCAGTACTTC
TRBV24-1	TRBD1	many	TRBJ1-1	CATSDLPGQKLFF	TGTGCCACCAGTGATTTACCGGGACAGAAGCTTTTCTTT
TRBV9	.	many	TRBJ2-1	CASSVGSSGHEQFF	TGTGCCAGCAGCGTAGGTAGTAGTGGGCATGAGCAGTTCTTC
TRBV5-1	.	many	TRBJ2-5	CASSLAETQYF	TGCGCCAGCAGCTTGGCGGAGACCCAGTACTTC
TRBV6-1	.	.	TRBJ1-4	CASRSGGTNEKLFF	TGTGCCAGTCGGTCGGGCGGAACTAATGAAAAACTGTTTTTT
TRBV7-2	.	many	TRBJ1-2	CASSLPPPGRYGYTF	TGTGCCAGCAGCCTCCCTCCCCCGGGCAGGTATGGCTACACCTTC
TRBV6-1	TRBD1	.	TRBJ1-2	CASHRGQCVYTF	TGTGCCAGCCACAGGGGGCAGTGTGTCTACACCTTC
TRBV29-1	.	many	TRBJ1-1	CSARFSTGRNTEAFF	TGCAGCGCCCGATTCTCGACAGGTCGGAACACTGAAGCTTTCTTT
TRBV6-1	TRBD2	.	TRBJ2-7	CASSFGLAGVREQYF	TGTGCCAGCAGTTTTGGACTAGCGGGAGTTCGGGAGCAGTACTTC
TRBV6-1	TRBD2	few	TRBJ2-7	CASIQPGGNQYF	TGTGCCAGTATACAACCGGGGGGTAATCAGTACTTC
TRBV5-1	TRBD2	many	TRBJ2-5	CASSVHSAGGETQYF	TGCGCCAGCAGCGTTCATTCTGCGGGAGGGGAGACCCAGTACTTC
TRBV20-1	.	many	TRBJ2-5	CSAGGGQETQYF	TGCAGTGCCGGAGGCGGGCAAGAGACCCAGTACTTC
TRBV20-1	.	many	TRBJ1-1	CSAYRDGAFF	TGCAGTGCTTACAGGGACGGTGCTTTCTTT
TRBV6-1	TRBD1	many	TRBJ2-7	CASSPLGTAYEQYF	TGTGCCAGCAGCCCCCTCGGGACAGCCTACGAGCAGTACTTC
TRBV10-3	.	many	TRBJ2-3	CATNGFSDTQYF	TGTGCCACCAACGGGTTCTCAGATACGCAGTATTTT
TRBV6-1	TRBD1	many	TRBJ1-3	CASSYLGQGRNTIYF	TGTGCCAGCAGTTATTTGGGACAGGGTCGGAACACCATATATTTT
TRBV29-1	.	many	TRBJ2-1	CSVAGELEQFF	TGCAGCGTTGCAGGGGAACTTGAGCAGTTCTTC
TRBV3-1	TRBD1	.	TRBJ1-6	CASSQDRGTGGLNPPLHF	TGTGCCAGCAGCCAAGATCGCGGGACAGGGGGTCTAAATCCACCCCTCCACTTT
TRBV10-3	.	many	TRBJ1-1	CAISVRSNPTEAFF	TGTGCCATCAGTGTGAGGTCCAACCCCACTGAAGCTTTCTTT
TRBV12-3/TRBV12-4	.	many	TRBJ2-5	CASSGAEETQYF	TGTGCCAGCAGCGGGGCCGAGGAGACCCAGTACTTC
TRBV6-1	TRBD2	few	TRBJ2-3	CASSAGTSGRGFTYTQYF	TGTGCCAGCAGTGCGGGGACTAGCGGGAGGGGTTTCACATATACCCAGTATTTT
TRBV19	.	many	TRBJ1-2	CASSIDSYSVYTF	TGTGCCAGTAGTATAGACAGCTACAGTGTCTACACCTTC
TRBV28	.	few	TRBJ2-5	CASSHSVQETQYF	TGTGCCAGCAGCCACAGTGTCCAAGAGACCCAGTACTTC
TRBV3-1	.	.	TRBJ2-7	CASSHRDGFDEQYF	TGTGCCAGCAGCCACCGGGACGGGTTCGACGAGCAGTACTTC
TRBV18	.	.	TRBJ1-5	CASSPPRGGNQPQHF	TGTGCCAGCTCACCACCCAGGGGAGGTAATCAGCCCCAGCATTTT
TRBV7-9	TRBD1	many	TRBJ2-3	CASSSGQGDTQYF	TGTGCCAGCAGCTCTGGACAGGGGGATACGCAGTATTTT
TRBV10-3	TRBD2	many	TRBJ2-1	CAIKREGPTTEQFF	TGTGCCATCAAGCGGGAGGGGCCTACAACTGAGCAGTTCTTC